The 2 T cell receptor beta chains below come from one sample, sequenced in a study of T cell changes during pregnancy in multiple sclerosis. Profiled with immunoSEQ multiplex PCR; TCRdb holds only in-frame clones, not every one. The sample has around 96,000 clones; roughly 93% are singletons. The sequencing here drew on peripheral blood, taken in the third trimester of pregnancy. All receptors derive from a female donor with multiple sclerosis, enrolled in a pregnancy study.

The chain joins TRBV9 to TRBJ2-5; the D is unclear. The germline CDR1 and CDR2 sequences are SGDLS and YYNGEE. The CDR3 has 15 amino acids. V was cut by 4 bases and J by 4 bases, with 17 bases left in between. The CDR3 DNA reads TGTGCCAGCAGCACCTTCGTTGGGCTTGGAGAGACCCAGTACTTC. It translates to CASSTFVGLGETQYF.

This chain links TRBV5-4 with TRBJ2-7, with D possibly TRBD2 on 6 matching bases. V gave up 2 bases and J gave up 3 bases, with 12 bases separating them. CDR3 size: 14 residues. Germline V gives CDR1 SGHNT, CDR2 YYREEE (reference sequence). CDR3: CASSFGGSYYEQYF. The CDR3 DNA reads TGTGCCAGCAGCTTCGGGGGATCCTACTACGAGCAGTACTTC.